This TCR beta chain was found in a study of T cell responses to AZD1222 COVID-19 vaccine. Broader study findings: Baseline serostatus was positive in only a handful of AZD1222 recipients. CD4 TCRs associated with vaccination spanned spike, dominating at 160-218 and 743-854.

Only in-frame clones appear in the TCRdb table, and some are missing; sequencing was by immunoSEQ multiplex PCR. The data contain approximately 110,000 clones, around 87% of them singletons. Notes on this clone: Its antigen remains unidentified.

The CDR3 is 10 residues long. Germline values: CDR1 DFQATT, CDR2 SNEGSKA (reference sequence). Trimming left V 7 bases short and J 3 bases short, with 6 bases between. The V gene is TRBV20-1, the J gene TRBJ2-5; D not resolved. This sample comprised peripheral blood, obtained on day 0 of AZD1222 vaccination. The source is an adult in good health. CDR3 region: CSVRKETQYF. In DNA form, the CDR3 reads TGCAGTGTGCGGAAAGAGACCCAGTACTTC.